The clone carrying this TCR beta chain was counted only a few times. Its antigen is not known. An equimolar mix of two oligonucleotides served as the beta constant-region primer for TRBC1 and TRBC2. Ligated cDNA was amplified by four rounds of PCR with nested alpha and beta constant-region primers and SP2. Each CDR3 protein is one row after TCRdb ran MiXCR on the UMI-ligation and nested PCR reads. The table records over 65,000 distinct CDR3 sequences, approximately 10% of them present only once. The sample originates from a study of naive and memory T cell subsets. Study-level points and caveats: Especially in CD8 cells, naive repertoires contained a few larger clonotypes, possibly CD45RA-re-expressing memory cells.

The receptor was isolated from a human donor in good health. The sample was naive CD8+ T cells from blood.

In DNA, the CDR3 is TGTGCCAGCAGCCAAGATCGTAGAAGCAATCAGCCCCAGCATTTT. This gives the protein CASSQDRRSNQPQHF. This chain joins TRBV3-1 and TRBJ1-5; D remains unclear. There are 15 residues in the CDR3. Trimming took off 0 bases at V and 1 base at J, with 7 bases between the two ends. CDR1 is LGHDT and CDR2 is YNNKEL in the germline V gene (reference sequence). Full variable domain (outside the CDR3, taken from reference TRBV3-1 and TRBJ1-5): DTAVSQTPKYLVTQMGNDKSIKCEQNLGHDTMYWYKQDSKKFLKIMFSYNNKELIINETVPNRFSPKSPDKAHLNLHINSLELGDSAVYFCASSQDRRSNQPQHFGDGTRLSIL.